A single sample gave rise to the 23 T cell receptor beta chains below, sequenced in a study of cytomegalovirus exposure and HLA in healthy donors. Primers: 60 Vbeta forward and 13 Jbeta reverse. Profiled with immunoSEQ multiplex PCR; TCRdb holds only in-frame clones, not every one. This sample has more than 90,000 clones, with about four fifths found just once. Sequenced input: PBMCs. The receptors originated from a woman aged 40 to 50 in good health and CMV-seropositive.

This chain uses TRBV28 with TRBJ2-1; 8 nucleotides line up with TRBD1. With 1 base clipped from V and 6 bases from J, the junction kept 8 bases outside the gene matches. The V gene's germline CDR1 is MDHEN and CDR2 SYDVKM. CDR3 length: 16 amino acids. The CDR3 region is CASSLYRTGNINEQFF. CDR3 DNA: TGTGCCAGCAGTTTATATCGGACAGGGAATATCAATGAGCAGTTCTTC.

As DNA, the CDR3 is TGTGCCACCAGTTGGAGGACTGAGACCCAGTACTTC. Translated, it gives CATSWRTETQYF. The gene calls are TRBV15 and TRBJ2-5; possibly TRBD2 for D (5 bases). The germline CDR1 and CDR2 sequences are LNHNV and YYDKDF (reference sequence). CDR3 length equals 12 residues. V lost 6 bases to trimming and J lost 5 bases, with 10 bases between them.

This chain joins TRBV19 and TRBJ2-5, with 9 positions matching TRBD2. The germline gives CDR1 LNHDA, CDR2 SQIVND (reference sequence). V trimming: 3 bases; J trimming: 7 bases; junction bases outside the gene matches: 9. This CDR3 spans 15 amino acids. CDR3 bases: TGTGCCAGTAGTATGAGTAGCGGGAGTGGGGGGACCCAGTACTTC. As protein: CASSMSSGSGGTQYF.

V usage is TRBV28 and J usage is TRBJ2-1; D may be TRBD2 (6 bases). The CDR3 is 14 residues long. Trimming stripped 10 bases from V and 5 bases from J, with 18 bases between. CDR1 MDHEN and CDR2 SYDVKM come from the germline V gene. CDR3 loop: CATLRDSPNNEQFF. DNA of the CDR3: TGTGCCACCCTCCGGGACTCCCCCAACAATGAGCAGTTCTTC.

This clone appeared once. The V gene is TRBV5-1, the J gene TRBJ2-7; perhaps TRBD1 as D (5 bases). Germline CDR1 SGHRS, CDR2 YFSETQ. The CDR3 contains 12 residues. V was pared by 4 bases and J by 4 bases, with 9 bases between. This CDR3 reads CASSIQGYEQYF. In nucleotides, the CDR3 is TGCGCCAGCAGCATCCAGGGATACGAGCAGTACTTC.

The chain recombines TRBV10-3 with TRBJ2-5; no reliable D call. Germline V gives CDR1 ENHRY, CDR2 SYGVKD. Trimming took 0 bases from V and 4 from J, leaving 9 bases between them. The CDR3 sequence is 14 residues long. In nucleotides, the CDR3 is TGTGCCATCAGTGAGTCGGGCTTCGCAGAGACCCAGTACTTC. The encoded protein is CAISESGFAETQYF.

This clone came up a few times. The rearrangement joins TRBV2 to TRBJ1-1; D is undetermined. Per the germline V gene, CDR1 is SNHLY and CDR2 is FYNNEI. V shed 6 bases and J shed 0 bases, with 14 bases lying between them. There are 15 residues in the CDR3. The CDR3 loop reads CASRRRTEMNTEAFF. In nucleotides, the CDR3 is TGTGCCAGCAGGCGGAGGACGGAAATGAACACTGAAGCTTTCTTT.

The chain couples TRBV28 to TRBJ1-1, with 10 bases aligning to TRBD1. CDR1 is MDHEN, CDR2 SYDVKM, per germline. With V trimmed by 6 bases and J by 4 bases, 11 bases remained unmatched. This CDR3 region has 16 residues. Here the CDR3 DNA reads TGTGCCAGCAGCTCAGGGACAGGGGTTAAGGGCACTGAAGCTTTCTTT. Amino acid sequence: CASSSGTGVKGTEAFF.

The chain joins TRBV2 to TRBJ2-3, with TRBD2 matching 10 bases. Germline assignment: CDR1 SNHLY and CDR2 FYNNEI. The V and J ends lost 4 bases and 3 bases, in that order; junction bases with no gene match: 4. The CDR3 has 15 residues. The CDR3 is CASSGLAGLTDTQYF. CDR3 sequence (DNA): TGTGCCAGCAGTGGACTAGCGGGCTTAACAGATACGCAGTATTTT. Full variable domain (rest looked up from reference TRBV2 and TRBJ2-3): EPEVTQTPSHQVTQMGQEVILRCVPISNHLYFYWYRQILGQKVEFLVSFYNNEISEKSEIFDDQFSVERPDGSNFTLKIRSTKLEDSAMYFCASSGLAGLTDTQYFGPGTRLTVL.

The genes are TRBV29-1 and TRBJ2-7, with 7 bases lining up with TRBD2. Losses at the gene ends were 7 bases for V and 2 bases for J; bases not matched to a gene: 5. The CDR3 is 12 amino acids. The V gene's germline CDR1 is SQVTM and CDR2 ANQGSEA. CDR3 nucleotides: TGCAGCGCCTGGGGGGGTACCTACGAGCAGTACTTC. Translated, it gives CSAWGGTYEQYF.

There are a few counts of this clone. The rearrangement links TRBV30 to TRBJ2-2; D perhaps matches TRBD2 (6 bases). Germline values: CDR1 GTSNPN, CDR2 SVGIG (reference sequence). The length of the CDR3 is 15 residues. The V end lost 0 bases, the J end lost 3 bases, and 11 bases lay between the germline ends. This chain's CDR3 is CAWSVKREDTGELFF. The DNA of the CDR3 is TGTGCCTGGAGTGTGAAAAGGGAGGACACCGGGGAGCTGTTTTTT.

The chain is built from TRBV11-2 and TRBJ2-1; maybe TRBD2 (6 bases). The V gene lost 1 base and the J gene lost 7 bases, with 20 bases spanning the gap. CDR3 size: 17 residues. The germline gives CDR1 SGHAT, CDR2 FQNNGV. CDR3 amino acids: CASSLGVFGRTANEQFF. Here the CDR3 DNA reads TGTGCCAGCAGCTTAGGGGTATTCGGGAGAACGGCGAATGAGCAGTTCTTC.

V gene TRBV5-4 combines with J gene TRBJ2-6; 7 nucleotides match TRBD2. The ends lost 4 bases at V and 0 bases at J; junction bases unmatched: 13. Germline CDR1 SGHNT, CDR2 YYREEE (reference sequence). This CDR3 is built from 19 residues. This chain's CDR3 is CASSPELAGVNSGANVLTF. The CDR3 DNA is TGTGCCAGCAGCCCGGAGCTGGCGGGAGTGAACTCTGGGGCCAACGTCCTGACTTTC.

J is TRBJ2-5 and V is TRBV2; TRBD1 matches at 8 bases. V was clipped by 3 bases and J by 4 bases; unmatched bases: 4. The germline V gene has CDR1 SNHLY and CDR2 FYNNEI. The CDR3 contains 14 residues. Here the CDR3 reads CASSDGTGTETQYF. The CDR3 nucleotides are TGTGCCAGCAGTGACGGGACAGGAACAGAGACCCAGTACTTC.

The genes are TRBV2 and TRBJ2-2; no firm D call. The CDR3 consists of 14 residues. CDR1 and CDR2 from the germline V gene are SNHLY and FYNNEI. Trimming took off 4 bases at V and 4 bases at J, with 10 bases between the two ends. The CDR3 region has the DNA TGTGCCAGCAGTGGTCTTAGTAGCACCGGGGAGCTGTTTTTT. Translation: CASSGLSSTGELFF.

The V and J genes are TRBV7-9 and TRBJ2-1; TRBD2 agrees at 8 bases. Unmatched junction bases numbered 7, after V lost 5 bases and J lost 4 bases. The CDR3 spans 15 residues. Germline CDR1 reads SEHNR; CDR2 reads FQNEAQ (reference sequence). CDR3 amino acids: CASSPRGGWYNEQFF. Here the CDR3 DNA reads TGTGCCAGCAGCCCACGGGGGGGTTGGTACAATGAGCAGTTCTTC.

This clone occurred a few times. The chain uses TRBV6-6 and TRBJ2-7, with 9 bases lining up with TRBD1. The CDR3 has 15 residues. Trimming removed 6 bases from V and 0 bases from J; junction bases left unmatched: 6. Per the germline V gene, CDR1 is MNHNY and CDR2 is SVGAGI (reference sequence). Here the CDR3 reads CASSRGQGFSYEQYF. The CDR3 DNA reads as TGTGCCAGCAGCAGAGGACAGGGGTTCTCCTACGAGCAGTACTTC.

V gene TRBV2 combines with J gene TRBJ1-2; TRBD1 matches 7 bases. There are 15 residues in the CDR3. The germline V gene encodes CDR1 SNHLY and CDR2 FYNNEI. V was pared by 4 bases and J by 2 bases, with 7 bases of the junction left unmatched. The DNA for the CDR3 is TGTGCCAGCAGTGTTCGGGACAGTGCAAACTATGGCTACACCTTC. Its translation is CASSVRDSANYGYTF.

The V gene is TRBV4-1, the J gene TRBJ1-4; D possibly corresponds to TRBD1 (5 bases). The germline gives CDR1 MGHRA, CDR2 YSYEKL. CDR3 length: 17 residues. The V gene lost 0 bases and the J gene lost 5 bases, with 16 bases spanning the gap. CDR3 in DNA: TGCGCCAGCAGCCAAGATGGACGGGGCGGGGGAAATGAAAAACTGTTTTTT. Residues: CASSQDGRGGGNEKLFF.

The rearrangement uses TRBV4-2 and TRBJ1-4; unclear D gene. Germline loops: CDR1 LGHNA, CDR2 YNFKEQ. V was trimmed by 0 bases and J by 8 bases, leaving 7 bases between them. The CDR3 totals 13 residues. Here the CDR3 DNA reads TGTGCCAGCAGCCAAGAAATCGGGGAAAAACTGTTTTTT. Its translation is CASSQEIGEKLFF.

This chain connects TRBV2 to TRBJ1-4; a weak D match, TRBD1 (5 bases). V was pared by 2 bases and J by 8 bases, with 6 bases between. Germline V CDR1 and CDR2: SNHLY, FYNNEI. The CDR3 runs to 12 residues. Here the CDR3 DNA reads TGTGCCAGCAGTGAACGGACAGAAAAACTGTTTTTT. Translated: CASSERTEKLFF.

V is TRBV10-3 and J is TRBJ2-7; 8 positions agree with TRBD1. Germline CDR1 and CDR2: ENHRY and SYGVKD. CDR3 size: 14 residues. J was trimmed by 2 bases and V by 8 bases; bases with no gene match: 8. The CDR3 is CAIGLADRAYEQYF. CDR3 DNA: TGTGCCATCGGTCTTGCGGACAGGGCCTACGAGCAGTACTTC.

V is TRBV5-1 and J is TRBJ2-2, with TRBD1 matching over 9 bases. With V trimmed by 0 bases and J by 5 bases, 5 bases remained unmatched. From germline, CDR1 is SGHRS and CDR2 YFSETQ. This CDR3 is built from 16 residues. The CDR3 loop is CASSLGDRVGTGELFF. The CDR3, as DNA: TGCGCCAGCAGCTTGGGGGACAGGGTCGGAACCGGGGAGCTGTTTTTT.